This T cell receptor (beta chain) was found in a study of T cells in Graves' hyperthyroidism and ophthalmopathy. Study-level findings and limits: Median prediction lead before ophthalmopathy onset was about 6.3 months with the model.

Trimming took off 1 base at V and 5 bases at J, with 7 bases between the two ends. The V gene's germline CDR1 is KGHDR and CDR2 SFDVKD. This CDR3 contains 13 residues. Amplified TCR beta CDR3 regions came from RNA transcripts. HTBI primers were used for first-round RT-PCR of the TCR CDR3. TCRdb used MiXCR to reprocess the multiplex PCR reads, holding one entry per CDR3 protein. The data show 500,000 to 750,000 distinct CDR3 sequences, with 40% to 55% seen just once and approximately 7.5% held by the top ten. Worth noting for this clonotype: Antigen unknown.

Hyperthyroidism, newly diagnosed and lasting under 2 months, affected patients aged 18 to 65. The sequence came from a woman between 18 and 29 years old with Graves' hyperthyroidism. Input material: peripheral blood or thyroid tissue (not recorded which). The genes are TRBV24-1 and TRBJ2-5; D is unclear. The chain's CDR3 is CATSDFKRETQYF. As DNA, the CDR3 is TGTGCCACCAGTGATTTTAAAAGGGAGACCCAGTACTTC.